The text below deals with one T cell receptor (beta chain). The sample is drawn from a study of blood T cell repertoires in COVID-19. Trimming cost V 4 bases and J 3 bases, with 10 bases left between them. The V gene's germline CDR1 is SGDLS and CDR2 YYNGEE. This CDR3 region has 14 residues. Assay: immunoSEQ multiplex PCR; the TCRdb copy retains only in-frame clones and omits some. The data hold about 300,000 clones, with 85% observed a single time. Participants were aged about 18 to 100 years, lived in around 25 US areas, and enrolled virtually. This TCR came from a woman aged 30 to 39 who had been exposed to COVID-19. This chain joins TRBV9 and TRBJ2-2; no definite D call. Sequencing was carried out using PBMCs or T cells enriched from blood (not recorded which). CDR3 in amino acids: CASSQRIDTGELFF. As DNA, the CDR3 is TGTGCCAGCAGCCAGCGTATCGACACCGGGGAGCTGTTTTTT.